One and the same sample provided the 19 T cell receptor beta chains below, sequenced in a study of blood T cell repertoires in COVID-19 (TCRdb year 2020). The library was made by the immunoSEQ multiplex PCR assay. Sourced from immuneACCESS, this table was stored by TCRdb with only in-frame sequences that have V and J called. A share of the clones is absent; for the studies checked, an unresolved V gene accounts for under half, and the remainder has no known explanation. This sample gives about 67,000 clones in total; about nine tenths of them show up just once. Jointly, the top ten make up less than 5.5% of the sample. Material: peripheral blood. These receptor sequences come from a man aged 50-60 years with active COVID-19.

This chain uses TRBV5-1 with TRBJ2-3; 8 bases map to TRBD2. The CDR3 length is 14 residues. Germline assignment: CDR1 SGHRS and CDR2 YFSETQ. V shed 4 bases, J shed 4 bases, and the junction held 5 bases outside the gene matches. CDR3 coding DNA: TGCGCCAGCAGCGGCGGGAGGCCCTCAGATACGCAGTATTTT. It is translated as CASSGGRPSDTQYF.

V and J are TRBV9 and TRBJ2-6; the D is unclear. Per the germline V gene, CDR1 is SGDLS and CDR2 is YYNGEE. Trimming cost V 0 bases and J 1 base, with 5 bases left between them. This CDR3 contains 15 residues. The CDR3 sequence is CASSVAGSGANVLTF. CDR3 DNA: TGTGCCAGCAGCGTAGCCGGGTCTGGGGCCAACGTCCTGACTTTC.

V gene TRBV5-1 combines with J gene TRBJ2-1; the match to TRBD2 covers 12 bases. This CDR3 region has 15 residues. J lost 7 bases, V lost 0 bases, and 2 bases had no gene match. Per germline, CDR1 SGHRS and CDR2 YFSETQ. CDR3 coding DNA: TGCGCCAGCAGCTTGGAACTAGCGGGGGGTAATGAGCAGTTCTTC. This codes for CASSLELAGGNEQFF.

This clone was recorded only once. J is TRBJ1-1 and V is TRBV27; D uncertain. V lost 8 bases to trimming and J lost 2 bases, with 15 bases between them. The CDR3 consists of 14 residues. Germline loops: CDR1 MNHEY, CDR2 SMNVEV (reference sequence). CDR3 bases: TGTGCCAGCTCGGGCGGAGGGATAAACACTGAAGCTTTCTTT. Translated: CASSGGGINTEAFF.

V and J are TRBV27 and TRBJ1-2; 8 positions match TRBD1. V was pared by 5 bases and J by 4 bases, with 9 bases of the junction left unmatched. The CDR3 length is 15 residues. Germline CDR1 is MNHEY and CDR2 is SMNVEV (reference sequence). DNA for the CDR3: TGTGCCAGCAGTCCCCGACAGGGGATGAGCTATGGCTACACCTTC. Its translation: CASSPRQGMSYGYTF.

In regard to this clone: The junction shows a germline mismatch at one end, possibly a read error. CDR3 amino acids: CASSVAYRAPTDTQYF. In DNA, the CDR3 is TGTGCCAGCAGCGTAGCCTACAGGGCGCCAACAGATACGCAGTATTTT. J is TRBJ2-3 and V is TRBV7-9; tentatively, D is TRBD1 (6 bases). CDR3 size: 16 residues. Germline V lookup: CDR1 SEHNR, CDR2 FQNEAQ (reference sequence).

The chain uses TRBV7-2 and TRBJ2-2; TRBD2 matches at 9 bases. CDR1 is SGHTA, CDR2 FQGNSA, per germline. Unmatched junction bases numbered 4, after V lost 2 bases and J lost 0 bases. The CDR3 spans 17 residues. CDR3: CASSLSRGGSNTGELFF. As DNA, the CDR3 is TGTGCCAGCAGCTTATCGCGGGGGGGATCGAACACCGGGGAGCTGTTTTTT.

This chain joins TRBV5-1 and TRBJ2-2; 7 bases are shared with TRBD1. The V segment lost 0 bases and the J segment 4 bases; nucleotides outside the gene matches: 0. Germline CDR1 reads SGHRS; CDR2 reads YFSETQ. CDR3 length: 14 amino acids. The CDR3 nucleotides are TGCGCCAGCAGCTTGGACAGGGGCACCGGGGAGCTGTTTTTT. It encodes CASSLDRGTGELFF.

This sequence joins TRBV19 and TRBJ1-4, with 8 bases identical to TRBD1. CDR3 length equals 15 residues. The germline V gene encodes CDR1 LNHDA and CDR2 SQIVND (reference sequence). With 2 bases clipped from V and 6 bases from J, the junction kept 5 bases outside the gene matches. Written as DNA, the CDR3 is TGTGCCAGTAGTATACAGGGGGCGCAAGATGAAAAACTGTTTTTT. Translation gives CASSIQGAQDEKLFF.

The chain recombines TRBV28 with TRBJ2-3; 7 positions agree with TRBD2. The germline V gene encodes CDR1 MDHEN and CDR2 SYDVKM. V gave up 3 bases and J gave up 5 bases; unmatched junction bases: 5. CDR3 size: 14 residues. CDR3 nucleotide sequence: TGTGCCAGCAGTTTTCGCGGGAGTGTAGATACGCAGTATTTT. Protein product: CASSFRGSVDTQYF.

There are a few counts of this clone. The chain uses TRBV4-1 and TRBJ2-7, with TRBD2 matching over 10 bases. V lost 4 bases to trimming and J lost 1 base; unmatched junction nucleotides: 4. CDR3 length equals 15 residues. Germline CDR1 reads MGHRA; CDR2 reads YSYEKL. The CDR3 coding sequence is TGCGCCAGCAGCCGATCTAGCGGGGGTTCCTACGAGCAGTACTTC. Its protein product is CASSRSSGGSYEQYF.

The chain has TRBV6-5 and TRBJ2-7, with D possibly being TRBD1 (6 bases). Trimming took off 7 bases at V and 0 bases at J, with 13 bases between the two ends. Germline CDR1 and CDR2: MNHEY and SVGAGI. The length of the CDR3 is 14 residues. The CDR3 DNA sequence: TGTGCCAGCAAGATAGGGGGAGCCTCCTACGAGCAGTACTTC. This encodes CASKIGGASYEQYF.

The V call is TRBV3-1 (or the pseudogene TRBV3-2), the J call TRBJ2-3; possibly TRBD2 for D (7 bases). Trimming removed 1 base at V and 2 bases at J, with 13 bases between. The CDR3 is 16 amino acids. Germline CDR1 is LGHDT and CDR2 is YNNKEL (reference sequence). CDR3 in amino acids: CASSQVSGGFTDTQYF. The CDR3 DNA reads TGTGCCAGCAGCCAAGTCTCGGGGGGCTTCACAGATACGCAGTATTTT.

This sequence joins TRBV6-1 and TRBJ2-3; 10 bases align to TRBD2. J gave up 4 bases and V 2 bases, and 6 bases lay outside the gene matches. The CDR3 length is 16 residues. Germline V CDR1 and CDR2: MNHNS, SASEGT. As DNA, the CDR3 is TGTGCCAGCAGTGAAAGACTAGCGGGCGGTGCAGATACGCAGTATTTT. It is translated as CASSERLAGGADTQYF.

The V call is TRBV7-6, the J call TRBJ2-1; 8 bases are a match to TRBD2. V lost 4 bases and J lost 1; bases outside the gene matches: 6. Per the germline V gene, CDR1 is SGHVS and CDR2 is FNYEAQ. The CDR3 runs 16 residues. The CDR3 sequence is CASSSDSGESYNEQFF. The CDR3 DNA sequence: TGTGCCAGCAGCTCAGATAGCGGGGAGTCCTACAATGAGCAGTTCTTC.

The rearrangement joins TRBV3-1 (or the pseudogene TRBV3-2) to TRBJ2-6; D ambiguous. Germline loops: CDR1 LGHDT, CDR2 YNNKEL (reference sequence). CDR3 length equals 18 residues. The V and J ends lost 1 base and 0 bases respectively, with 13 bases between them. DNA for the CDR3: TGTGCCAGCAGCCAAGTTGTGTCCGGTCCCTCTGGGGCCAACGTCCTGACTTTC. Protein product: CASSQVVSGPSGANVLTF.

The CDR3, as DNA: TGTGCCAGCTCACTTCAGGTCTCTGGAAACACCATATATTTT. It codes for CASSLQVSGNTIYF. This chain connects TRBV18 to TRBJ1-3; D gene uncertain. The CDR3 is made up of 14 amino acids. V lost 4 bases and J 0 bases, leaving 7 bases between the germline ends. CDR1 and CDR2 (germline): KGHSH, LQKENI. The full variable domain, completed using reference TRBV18 and TRBJ1-3, is NAGVMQNPRHLVRRRGQEARLRCSPMKGHSHVYWYRQLPEEGLKFMVYLQKENIIDESGMPKERFSAEFPKEGPSILRIQQVVRGDSAAYFCASSLQVSGNTIYFGEGSWLTVV.

This rearrangement joins TRBV11-2 to TRBJ2-1; 8 bases match TRBD1. Per the germline V gene, CDR1 is SGHAT and CDR2 is FQNNGV. J lost 7 bases, V lost 5 bases, and 7 bases had no gene match. The CDR3 has 14 amino acids. CDR3 in amino acids: CASSISTGDNEQFF. The DNA for the CDR3 is TGTGCCAGCAGCATATCGACAGGGGATAATGAGCAGTTCTTC.

The chain employs TRBV2 and TRBJ2-1, with 11 bases that match TRBD2. The CDR3 length is 15 residues. Trimming removed 6 bases from V and 7 bases from J; junction bases left unmatched: 8. From germline, CDR1 is SNHLY and CDR2 FYNNEI. The CDR3 region has the DNA TGTGCCAGCAGCCTAACTAGCGGGGGAGTGAATGAGCAGTTCTTC. Its translation is CASSLTSGGVNEQFF. The full variable domain, completed using reference TRBV2 and TRBJ2-1, is EPEVTQTPSHQVTQMGQEVILRCVPISNHLYFYWYRQILGQKVEFLVSFYNNEISEKSEIFDDQFSVERPDGSNFTLKIRSTKLEDSAMYFCASSLTSGGVNEQFFGPGTRLTVL.